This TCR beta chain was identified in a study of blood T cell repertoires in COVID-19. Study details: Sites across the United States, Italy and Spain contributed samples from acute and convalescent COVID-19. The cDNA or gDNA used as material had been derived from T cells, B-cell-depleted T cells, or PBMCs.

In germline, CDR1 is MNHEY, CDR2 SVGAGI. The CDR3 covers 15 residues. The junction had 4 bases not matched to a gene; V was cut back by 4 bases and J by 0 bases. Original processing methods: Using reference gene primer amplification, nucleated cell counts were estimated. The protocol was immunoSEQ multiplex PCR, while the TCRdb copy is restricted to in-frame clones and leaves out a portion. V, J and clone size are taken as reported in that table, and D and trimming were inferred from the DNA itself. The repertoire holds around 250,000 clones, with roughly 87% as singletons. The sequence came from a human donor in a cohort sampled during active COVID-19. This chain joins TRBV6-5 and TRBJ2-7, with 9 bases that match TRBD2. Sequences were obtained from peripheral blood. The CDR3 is CASSSSGDSSYEQYF. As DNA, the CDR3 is TGTGCCAGCAGTTCTAGCGGGGACAGCTCCTACGAGCAGTACTTC.